The rows below give T cell receptor beta chains drawn from one sample of a study of T cell responses to AZD1222 COVID-19 vaccine. Only in-frame clones appear in the TCRdb table, and some are missing; sequencing was by immunoSEQ multiplex PCR. The table lists more than 95,000 clones, approximately 85% of them singletons. The sample here was peripheral blood, taken 28 days after the second AZD1222 dose. The receptors here all came from an adult who received the AZD1222 COVID-19 vaccine. The CDR3 runs from the conserved cysteine through the conserved F or W. A D gene is named only where the DNA matches it firmly. A clone size is listed for some rows: how often the clone was seen (once, few, many), or a class if it is expanded.

CDR3 | DNA | V | D | J | size
CASSERQAHQPQHF | TGTGCCAGCAGTGAACGACAGGCGCATCAGCCCCAGCATTTT | TRBV2 | . | TRBJ1-5 | .
CASSATPYNTEAFF | TGTGCCAGCTCAGCTACCCCTTATAACACTGAAGCTTTCTTT | TRBV11-1 | . | TRBJ1-1 | .
CATSGPAWNQPQHF | TGTGCCACCAGTGGGCCCGCTTGGAATCAGCCCCAGCATTTT | TRBV24-1 | . | TRBJ1-5 | .
CASSFTSNQPQHF | TGTGCCAGTAGTTTTACTAGCAATCAGCCCCAGCATTTT | TRBV19 | . | TRBJ1-5 | few
CASSFDSGGKGDTQYF | TGTGCCAGCAGCTTTGATAGCGGGGGTAAAGGAGATACGCAGTATTTT | TRBV7-8 | TRBD2 | TRBJ2-3 | .
CASSLSGDRAASPLHF | TGTGCCAGCAGTTTATCCGGGGACCGAGCCGCTTCACCCCTCCACTTT | TRBV28 | . | TRBJ1-6 | .
CASSLTSDGFYGYTF | TGTGCCAGCAGCCTCACCTCGGACGGCTTCTATGGCTACACCTTC | TRBV2 | . | TRBJ1-2 | .
CASSGTADVDTIYF | TGCGCCAGCAGCGGGACGGCCGACGTCGACACCATATATTTT | TRBV4-1 | . | TRBJ1-3 | .
CASSQWGGGNTIYF | TGCGCCAGCAGCCAATGGGGGGGTGGAAACACCATATATTTT | TRBV5-1 | . | TRBJ1-3 | .
CSASPELWNTQYF | TGCAGTGCTAGTCCGGAACTCTGGAATACGCAGTATTTT | TRBV20-1 | . | TRBJ2-3 | .
CASSYGQGEEKLFF | TGTGCCAGCAGTTACGGACAGGGAGAGGAAAAACTGTTTTTT | TRBV6-2/TRBV6-3 | TRBD1 | TRBJ1-4 | .